A selection of T cell receptor beta chains follows, all from one sample in a study of beta chain features in type 1 diabetes. Assay: immunoSEQ multiplex PCR; the TCRdb copy retains only in-frame clones and omits some. The sample consists of some 350,000 clones, approximately 15% of them appearing once. Sample: naive CD4+ T cells from blood. The receptors were sampled from a woman in her late teens or twenties with type 1 diabetes. The CDR3 runs from the conserved cysteine through the conserved F or W. D genes are given only for firm matches. The size of a clone is reported for some rows only, either as once, few or many, or as a class for expanded clones.

clone_size	d_call	v_call	cdr3_aa
few	NA	TRBV28	CASSSGQSYEQYF
few	TRBD1	TRBV18	CASSPWTGGINTEAFF
NA	TRBD2	TRBV7-3	CASSAGGLAGDEQYF
NA	NA	TRBV27	CASGGWGYTF
NA	TRBD1	TRBV9	CASSTTGTENTEAFF
NA	TRBD2	TRBV7-9	CASSPRLPSGSFEQFF
few	NA	TRBV10-3	CAIRTGTRTDTQYF
NA	NA	TRBV18	CASSPQDSIGEQYF
NA	TRBD1	TRBV19	CASGQGETQYF
few	TRBD2	TRBV11-2	CASSGLAGVPYNEQFF
NA	NA	TRBV6-5	CASSYDSMNTEAFF
NA	NA	TRBV29-1	CSVVPDKMTEAFF
few	TRBD2	TRBV4-1	CASSAPGTRHNEQFF
NA	TRBD1	TRBV19	CASSTRTGRETQYF
few	TRBD1	TRBV10-3	CAIRDRVYDEQFF